Presented here are 7 T cell receptor beta chains from one specimen sequenced in a study of cytomegalovirus exposure and HLA in healthy donors. Assay used: immunoSEQ multiplex PCR; TCRdb lists only in-frame clones, some missing. The sample has more than 300,000 clones; roughly 88% are singletons. Sequencing used PBMCs. The source is a young woman in good health and CMV-seronegative.

The chain links TRBV29-1 to TRBJ2-3; a possible D gene is TRBD2 (6 bases). This CDR3 contains 14 residues. Trimming shortened V by 6 bases and J by 6 bases, and 19 bases separated the two germline ends. Germline CDR1 is SQVTM and CDR2 is ANQGSEA. The DNA for the CDR3 is TGCAGCGTCGAGGGGCAGGGAGGTAGGGATACGCAGTATTTT. Translating it yields CSVEGQGGRDTQYF.

This clone has just one count. V gene TRBV7-8 combines with J gene TRBJ1-2; D not certain. Germline CDR1 reads SGHVS; CDR2 reads FQNEAQ. This CDR3 is built from 16 residues. V shed 1 base and J shed 4 bases, with 16 bases lying between them. In nucleotides, the CDR3 is TGTGCCAGCAGCTTAGTGGGTGGAGGAATTCCCTATGGCTACACCTTC. Encoded protein: CASSLVGGGIPYGYTF.

The J gene is TRBJ1-1, the V gene TRBV29-1, with D hard to call. The CDR3 is made up of 13 amino acids. V lost 1 base to trimming and J lost 0 bases, with 6 bases between them. Germline CDR1 SQVTM, CDR2 ANQGSEA. CDR3 DNA: TGCAGCGTTGAAGGTTTAATGAACACTGAAGCTTTCTTT. It translates to CSVEGLMNTEAFF.

The chain carries TRBV7-2 and TRBJ1-2; D call uncertain. Trimming shortened V by 5 bases and J by 0 bases, and 7 bases separated the two germline ends. This CDR3 is 13 amino acids long. Germline V gives CDR1 SGHTA, CDR2 FQGNSA. CDR3 amino acids: CASSKTSNYGYTF. CDR3 nucleotide sequence: TGTGCCAGCAGCAAGACTTCTAACTATGGCTACACCTTC. Full variable domain (outside the CDR3, taken from reference TRBV7-2 and TRBJ1-2): GAGVSQSPSNKVTEKGKDVELRCDPISGHTALYWYRQSLGQGLEFLIYFQGNSAPDKSGLPSDRFSAERTGGSVSTLTIQRTQQEDSAVYLCASSKTSNYGYTFGSGTRLTVV.

V and J are TRBV2 and TRBJ2-7; perhaps TRBD1 as D (5 bases). Germline values: CDR1 SNHLY, CDR2 FYNNEI. The CDR3 is 11 residues long. With 11 bases removed from V and 4 bases from J, the gap between germline ends came to 12 bases. The CDR3 DNA sequence: TGTGCCGTACTCAGGGCTTACGAGCAGTACTTC. This encodes CAVLRAYEQYF. Complete variable domain (other parts from reference TRBV2 and TRBJ2-7): EPEVTQTPSHQVTQMGQEVILRCVPISNHLYFYWYRQILGQKVEFLVSFYNNEISEKSEIFDDQFSVERPDGSNFTLKIRSTKLEDSAMYFCAVLRAYEQYFGPGTRLTVT.

The rearrangement links TRBV29-1 to TRBJ2-7; TRBD1 agrees at 9 bases. The ends lost 6 bases at V and 5 bases at J; junction bases unmatched: 5. The V gene's germline CDR1 is SQVTM and CDR2 ANQGSEA. The length of the CDR3 is 12 residues. The CDR3 spells CSVRRTGDEQYF. In DNA form, the CDR3 reads TGCAGCGTCCGCCGGACAGGGGACGAGCAGTACTTC.

There are a few counts of this clone. The chain is built from TRBV28 and TRBJ2-7; D gene ambiguous. Trimming took off 10 bases at V and 0 bases at J, with 16 bases between the two ends. The germline V gene has CDR1 MDHEN and CDR2 SYDVKM. This CDR3 region has 14 residues. CDR3 DNA sequence: TGTGCCACTCGGGTGCAGTCGAGCTCCTACGAGCAGTACTTC. Translating gives CATRVQSSSYEQYF.